This T cell receptor beta chain was sequenced during a study of T-cell memory formation after mild COVID-19. Study findings and constraints: Among CD4+ contracting clones, most were CM and EM, and CD8+ ones EMRA. Proof of SARS-CoV-2 specificity was absent for the second-wave clones that crested on day 37. The pre-infection memory compartment contained some responding clones, suggesting cross-reactive memory joined.

The authors produced TCR alpha and TCR beta cDNA libraries with sample barcodes and UMIs by 5'RACE using constant-segment primers. From the 5' RACE reads, TCRdb called clonotypes with MiXCR, one entry per CDR3 protein. The sample carries around 140,000 distinct CDR3 sequences, roughly 21% recorded once. The CDR3 totals 14 residues. V shed 8 bases and J 3 bases; nucleotides not matched to a gene: 7. This clonotype came up a few times. Its specificity is not known. The TCR comes from an adult woman who had mild COVID-19 (a few samples of this study predate the infection). Cell type and time point are not known. V and J are TRBV12-3 or TRBV12-4 and TRBJ2-3, with 8 bases that match TRBD2. Sequencing was performed on PBMCs or a T cell subset sorted from them (not recorded which). In DNA form, the CDR3 reads TGTGCCAGCCGTCGGGGGGGCCGGACAGATACGCAGTATTTT. As protein: CASRRGGRTDTQYF.